These 30 T cell receptor beta chains originate from one sample sequenced in a study of T-cell reconstitution after alpha-beta-depleted transplantation in children (dated by TCRdb to 2016 to 2017). Library creation used PCR. Instrument used: Illumina HiSeq 2500. Molecular barcoding was employed in the preparation of TCR libraries, with unique molecular identifiers being used to normalize TCRbeta repertoire quantification. Clones were called with MiXCR by TCRdb after fastp trimmed the public reads at Q25, and only in-frame beta chains were retained. Identical CDR3 protein sequences are pooled into one entry, listed with their most common genes and DNA. The sample contains around 700,000 distinct CDR3 sequences, around 14% of them found a single time. Together, the top ten hold 0.79% of the sample. What the treatment or condition label conveys for this sample: allogeneic hematopoietic cell transplantation with graft depleted of TCRalphabeta T cells and CD19 B cells.

Sequenced here: PBMCs, sampled before TCRalphabeta/CD19-depleted stem cell transplant. The receptors here all came from a girl between 2 and 10 years old with congenital amegakaryocytic thrombocytopenia, due to receive a stem cell transplant.

This clonotype was seen more than once but under ten times. This chain connects TRBV7-3 to TRBJ2-2, with D maybe TRBD2 (5 bases). The ends were cut back, 4 bases at V and 0 bases at J, with 15 bases in the middle. This CDR3 has 17 amino acids. The germline CDR1 and CDR2 sequences are SGHTA and FQGTGA. The CDR3 DNA sequence: TGTGCCAGCAGCTCATTGAGGGCCGGGGCGAACACCGGGGAGCTGTTTTTT. As protein: CASSSLRAGANTGELFF.

This clonotype showed up many times. This chain joins TRBV9 and TRBJ1-1; D gene unclear. Deletions cut 3 bases from V and 1 base from J, with 10 bases between. Germline CDR1 reads SGDLS; CDR2 reads YYNGEE. This CDR3 is built from 14 residues. The CDR3 DNA follows: TGTGCCAGCAGCGGATCGAGTTGGAACACTGAAGCTTTCTTT. Its protein product is CASSGSSWNTEAFF.

The chain combines TRBV5-1 with TRBJ1-2, with no clear D. The CDR3 is 16 amino acids. CDR1 and CDR2 from the germline V gene are SGHRS and YFSETQ. Trimming removed 0 bases at V and 0 bases at J, with 12 bases between. CDR3 sequence reads: CASSLVGGQSNYGYTF. DNA of the CDR3: TGCGCCAGCAGCTTGGTTGGAGGGCAATCTAACTATGGCTACACCTTC. Drawing the rest from reference TRBV5-1 and TRBJ1-2, the complete variable domain is KAGVTQTPRYLIKTRGQQVTLSCSPISGHRSVSWYQQTPGQGLQFLFEYFSETQRNKGNFPGRFSGRQFSNSRSEMNVSTLELGDSALYLCASSLVGGQSNYGYTFGSGTRLTVV.

Only a few counts were recorded for this clonotype. The rearrangement joins TRBV10-3 to TRBJ2-1; D gene unclear. Germline CDR1 is ENHRY and CDR2 is SYGVKD. The CDR3 spans 15 residues. V lost 8 bases to trimming and J lost 1 base, with 15 bases between them. The CDR3 DNA follows: TGTGCCATCCGTTCTGCTGGAGAATCCTACAATGAGCAGTTCTTC. It encodes CAIRSAGESYNEQFF.

This clonotype was detected ten times or more. The genes are TRBV27 and TRBJ2-5; 11 bases are shared with TRBD2. With V trimmed by 3 bases and J by 9 bases, 18 bases remained unmatched. The CDR3 has 18 amino acids. Germline V gene data show CDR1 as MNHEY and CDR2 as SMNVEV (reference sequence). The CDR3 DNA follows: TGTGCCAGCAGTTTGCTCGTCTCGGGACTAGCGGACCAGAGGGCCCAGTACTTC. Protein: CASSLLVSGLADQRAQYF.

CDR3 nucleotide sequence: TGTGCCAGCAGCTTAGGAGGTTCTAGCCCCGAGCAGTACTTC. It is translated as CASSLGGSSPEQYF. The V gene is TRBV7-9, the J gene TRBJ2-7; perhaps TRBD2 as D (5 bases). The V and J ends lost 1 base and 6 bases respectively, with 13 bases between them. Per the germline V gene, CDR1 is SEHNR and CDR2 is FQNEAQ (reference sequence). The CDR3 runs to 14 residues.

This clonotype was seen repeatedly, ten times or more. The gene calls are TRBV5-1 and TRBJ2-7; D is uncertain. The CDR3 totals 17 residues. V dropped 0 bases and J dropped 2 bases, with 18 bases sitting between them. CDR1 is SGHRS and CDR2 is YFSETQ in the germline V gene. This CDR3 is CASSLAAFADITYEQYF. The CDR3 coding sequence is TGCGCCAGCAGCTTGGCCGCCTTTGCAGATATTACCTACGAGCAGTACTTC. Filled out from reference TRBV5-1 and TRBJ2-7, the complete variable domain reads KAGVTQTPRYLIKTRGQQVTLSCSPISGHRSVSWYQQTPGQGLQFLFEYFSETQRNKGNFPGRFSGRQFSNSRSEMNVSTLELGDSALYLCASSLAAFADITYEQYFGPGTRLTVT.

In its sample, this clonotype was seen many times. The chain uses TRBV3-1 and TRBJ2-7; D possibly corresponds to TRBD1 (6 bases). Deletions cut 0 bases from V and 2 bases from J, with 11 bases between. The CDR3 spans 15 residues. CDR1 and CDR2 (germline): LGHDT, YNNKEL (reference sequence). The chain's CDR3 is CASSQEQGDPYEQYF. CDR3 nucleotides: TGTGCCAGCAGCCAAGAACAGGGAGACCCCTACGAGCAGTACTTC.

The rearrangement uses TRBV18 and TRBJ2-7; 9 bases align to TRBD2. The trim removed 3 bases at V and 1 base at J, leaving 10 bases unmatched. Germline V gives CDR1 KGHSH, CDR2 LQKENI. The CDR3 loop spans 17 amino acids. The CDR3 bases are TGTGCCAGCTCACCGTACGCGCTAGCGGGATTGTCCTACGAGCAGTACTTC. It translates to CASSPYALAGLSYEQYF.

This sequence joins TRBV30 and TRBJ2-2; TRBD1 might be the D (5 bases). From germline, CDR1 is GTSNPN and CDR2 SVGIG (reference sequence). The CDR3 has 14 amino acids. The ends were cut back, 4 bases at V and 2 bases at J, with 11 bases in the middle. Here the CDR3 DNA reads TGTGCCTGGATTAGACAGATTAACACCGGGGAGCTGTTTTTT. Its protein product is CAWIRQINTGELFF.

V is TRBV21-1 and J is TRBJ2-1; TRBD2, the table's D call, lacks a check against the DNA. TRBV21-1 is a recognized pseudogene. The CDR3 sequence is 15 residues long. CDR3 nucleotide sequence: TGTGCCAGCAGCAAAGTTAGGGGATGGGGCAATGAGCAGTTCTTC. Translation: CASSKVRGWGNEQFF.

This clonotype appeared many times. The chain recombines TRBV7-7 with TRBJ2-3; 7 bases align to TRBD2. There are 16 residues in the CDR3. The junction had 7 bases not matched to a gene; V was cut back by 2 bases and J by 2 bases. The V gene's germline CDR1 is SSHAT and CDR2 FNYEAQ (reference sequence). The CDR3 loop is CASSLSASGDTDTQYF. CDR3 in DNA: TGTGCCAGCAGCTTATCGGCTAGCGGAGACACAGATACGCAGTATTTT.

This clonotype was observed a few times. The chain couples TRBV27 to TRBJ2-4; D not certain. The V end lost 4 bases, the J end lost 7 bases, and 14 bases lay between the germline ends. Germline V CDR1 and CDR2: MNHEY, SMNVEV (reference sequence). CDR3 length: 14 amino acids. The CDR3 here is CASSYSPDGNIQYF. DNA for the CDR3: TGTGCCAGCAGTTACTCGCCAGACGGGAACATTCAGTACTTC.

The sample holds many counts of this clonotype. The chain uses TRBV10-1 and TRBJ1-2, with no clear D. Germline-derived CDR1 and CDR2 are WNHNN and SYGVQD (reference sequence). Trimming cost V 1 base and J 3 bases, with 6 bases left between them. CDR3 size: 13 residues. CDR3 protein: CASSEYRDYGYTF. CDR3 nucleotide sequence: TGCGCCAGCAGTGAGTACCGGGACTATGGCTACACCTTC.

This clonotype turned up a few times. V and J are TRBV3-1 and TRBJ2-1, with D perhaps TRBD1 or TRBD2 (5 bases each). Germline V lookup: CDR1 LGHDT, CDR2 YNNKEL (reference sequence). The germline V and J ends were trimmed by 5 bases and 14 bases, with 16 bases remaining between them. The CDR3 length is 12 residues. The CDR3 protein is CASSKGRDQKFF. The CDR3, as DNA: TGTGCCAGCAGCAAAGGACGGGACCAGAAGTTCTTC.

This clonotype was picked up many times. The J gene is TRBJ2-3, the V gene TRBV20-1; 11 nucleotides line up with TRBD2. CDR1 and CDR2 from the germline V gene are DFQATT and SNEGSKA (reference sequence). The CDR3 sequence is 16 residues long. The ends lost 1 base at V and 4 bases at J; junction bases unmatched: 7. CDR3 DNA sequence: TGCAGTGCTAGAGCCCCCGTACTAGCGGGAGCAGATACGCAGTATTTT. This gives the protein CSARAPVLAGADTQYF.

This clonotype was counted at least ten times. The chain is built from TRBV20-1 and TRBJ2-7, with TRBD1 matching 8 bases. Germline-derived CDR1 and CDR2 are DFQATT and SNEGSKA (reference sequence). The J segment lost 4 bases and the V segment lost 4 bases, leaving 3 bases of the junction unmatched. The CDR3 is 12 residues long. The CDR3 loop reads CSATGQVYEQYF. As DNA, the CDR3 is TGCAGTGCTACGGGACAGGTATACGAGCAGTACTTC.

The chain uses TRBV2 and TRBJ1-5, with TRBD1 matching over 8 bases. The CDR3 is 13 amino acids. Germline V gives CDR1 SNHLY, CDR2 FYNNEI. J gave up 9 bases and V 6 bases, and 7 bases lay outside the gene matches. CDR3 in DNA: TGTGCCAGCAGCACAGGGGGAGGTTGGCCCCAGCATTTT. Translating gives CASSTGGGWPQHF. The full variable domain, completed using reference TRBV2 and TRBJ1-5, is EPEVTQTPSHQVTQMGQEVILRCVPISNHLYFYWYRQILGQKVEFLVSFYNNEISEKSEIFDDQFSVERPDGSNFTLKIRSTKLEDSAMYFCASSTGGGWPQHFGDGTRLSIL.

This clonotype was observed at least ten times. The chain carries TRBV7-9 and TRBJ2-5; TRBD1 matches at 7 bases. The CDR3 has 17 residues. In germline, CDR1 is SEHNR, CDR2 FQNEAQ (reference sequence). The trim removed 3 bases at V and 1 base at J, leaving 11 bases unmatched. The CDR3 nucleotides are TGTGCCAGCAGCTTGATTTTGTTTTGGACAGGCCAAGAGACCCAGTACTTC. It specifies CASSLILFWTGQETQYF.

This clonotype was seen repeatedly, ten times or more. The chain combines TRBV7-2 with TRBJ2-5; D not certain. Germline CDR1 reads SGHTA; CDR2 reads FQGNSA. This CDR3 is built from 12 residues. The V gene lost 8 bases and the J gene lost 5 bases, with 12 bases spanning the gap. CDR3 DNA sequence: TGTGCCAGCTCCCAAACCGGGGAGACCCAGTACTTC. Translated: CASSQTGETQYF.

In DNA form, the CDR3 reads TGTGCCAGCAGCTTAGCGTTTCGGAGATCGAGCACAGATACGCAGTATTTT. Protein product: CASSLAFRRSSTDTQYF. This chain uses TRBV7-9 with TRBJ2-3; D is undetermined. Trimming cost V 0 bases and J 0 bases, with 13 bases left between them. Looked up from germline, CDR1 is SEHNR and CDR2 is FQNEAQ (reference sequence). The CDR3 extends over 17 amino acids.

This clonotype came up a few times. The chain is built from TRBV7-8 and TRBJ2-7; no definite D call. Germline V gene data show CDR1 as SGHVS and CDR2 as FQNEAQ. Trimming left V 3 bases short and J 0 bases short, with 9 bases between. This CDR3 has 14 amino acids. CDR3 in DNA: TGTGCCAGCAGCTTGGCTTCCCTCTCCTACGAGCAGTACTTC. Protein: CASSLASLSYEQYF.

The genes are TRBV4-1 and TRBJ2-7, with a weak D call TRBD2 (5 bases). V was shortened by 4 bases and J by 5 bases, with 18 bases between the two germline ends. Germline V gene lookup returns CDR1 MGHRA and CDR2 YSYEKL. The length of the CDR3 is 15 residues. The DNA of the CDR3 is TGCGCCAGCAGCCGCCTGCCTGGGAGTGGTCACGAGCAGTACTTC. Protein sequence: CASSRLPGSGHEQYF.

On this clonotype itself: A much bigger clone sits one base away, suggesting this may be a read error. The chain combines TRBV10-3 with TRBJ2-7; D remains unclear. There are 13 residues in the CDR3. The germline gives CDR1 ENHRY, CDR2 SYGVKD. CDR3 loop: CAISDNQSFEQYF. CDR3 DNA sequence: TGTGCCATCAGTGATAACCAGTCCTTCGAGCAGTACTTC.

Many counts were recorded for this clonotype. The chain joins TRBV5-1 to TRBJ2-7; 8 nucleotides line up with TRBD1. The germline gives CDR1 SGHRS, CDR2 YFSETQ. The length of the CDR3 is 17 residues. J lost 1 base, V lost 0 bases, and 9 bases had no gene match. In DNA form, the CDR3 reads TGCGCCAGCAGCTTGGCCCAAACGGGGACAGGATCCTACGAGCAGTACTTC. Its translation is CASSLAQTGTGSYEQYF.

This clonotype appeared a single time. The chain is built from TRBV20-1 and TRBJ2-6; possible D gene TRBD1, 6 bases. The germline gives CDR1 DFQATT, CDR2 SNEGSKA (reference sequence). Trimming pared 6 bases from V and 0 bases from J, leaving 9 bases between. The CDR3 spans 14 residues. The CDR3 nucleotides are TGCAGTGCAGACAGGAGCTCTGGGGCCAACGTCCTGACTTTC. It translates to CSADRSSGANVLTF.

Regarding this clonotype: This may come from a read error, since a much larger clone is one base off. The final CDR3 position lacks the conserved phenylalanine or tryptophan, pointing to a likely read error. The gene calls are TRBV12-3 or TRBV12-4 and TRBJ2-1; TRBD1 agrees at 9 bases. V lost 11 bases to trimming and J lost 4 bases; unmatched junction nucleotides: 9. This CDR3 has 14 residues. The CDR3 nucleotides are TGTGCCGGAGGACCGGGACAGGGATACAATGAGCAGTTCCTC. Amino acid sequence: CAGGPGQGYNEQFL.

At least ten counts were recorded for this clonotype. The V gene is TRBV20-1, the J gene TRBJ1-1; D gene unclear. CDR1 is DFQATT, CDR2 SNEGSKA, per germline (reference sequence). This CDR3 has 14 amino acids. V shed 3 bases and J shed 3 bases, with 14 bases lying between them. The CDR3 protein is CSARVSGEHTEAFF. Written as DNA, the CDR3 is TGCAGTGCTAGGGTATCTGGGGAACACACTGAAGCTTTCTTT.

Of note for this clonotype: It is likely a read error, because the conserved phenylalanine at the end of the CDR3 is missing. The chain is built from TRBV20-1 and TRBJ2-1; maybe TRBD2 (6 bases). The CDR3 length is 14 residues. Per germline, CDR1 DFQATT and CDR2 SNEGSKA (reference sequence). The CDR3 region is CSASPTSSYNGQFL. For the CDR3, the DNA is TGCAGTGCTTCTCCCACTAGCTCCTACAATGGGCAGTTCTTA.

This clonotype showed up many times. The V gene is TRBV5-1, the J gene TRBJ2-7; the D gene could be TRBD1 or TRBD2 (5 bases each). Germline CDR1 and CDR2: SGHRS and YFSETQ. The CDR3 totals 14 residues. Trimming removed 5 bases at V and 5 bases at J, with 17 bases between. Here the CDR3 DNA reads TGCGCCAGCAGGAGGGCCGGGACGGGCGACGAGCAGTACTTC. This gives the protein CASRRAGTGDEQYF.